The following is a T cell receptor (beta chain) sequence with its context. These data come from a study of blood T cell repertoires in COVID-19. Looked up from germline, CDR1 is SGHDN and CDR2 is FVKESK. V was trimmed by 4 bases and J by 2 bases, leaving 15 bases between them. The CDR3 is 15 amino acids. In the study's own analysis: Nucleated cell counts were estimated from reference gene primer amplification. The repertoire was sequenced with immunoSEQ multiplex PCR; TCRdb's copy has only in-frame clones and lacks some. V and J calls and clone size are as listed in that table; D and trimming were resolved from the DNA. The data hold about 240,000 clones, with about four fifths observed a single time.

The chain has TRBV14 and TRBJ2-7; D possibly corresponds to TRBD2 (7 bases). Sequencing used peripheral blood. The TCR comes from a man aged 25-40 years who had recovered from COVID-19. CDR3 DNA sequence: TGTGCCAGCAGCCCACGGGGGGCACCTCCCTACGAGCAGTACTTC. This translates into CASSPRGAPPYEQYF.